The rows below give T cell receptor beta chains drawn from one sample of a study of T-cell reconstitution after alpha-beta-depleted transplantation in children. MiXCR, applied by TCRdb to the PCR reads, yields one record per CDR3 protein. The sample records approximately 500,000 distinct CDR3 sequences, roughly a quarter being singletons. The sample in question was PBMCs, obtained before TCRalphabeta/CD19-depleted stem cell transplant. These receptors all stem from a boy under two years old with Wiskott-Aldrich syndrome, due to receive a stem cell transplant. CDR3s include the opening cysteine and the closing phenylalanine or tryptophan. The D gene is left open where the match is weak. Size tells how often a clone was seen (once, few, many) or the class of an expanded clone, and some rows leave it out.

CDR3nt: TGTGCCAGCAGCTCGAGACAGGTGATAGAGACCCAGTACTTC
CDR3aa: CASSSRQVIETQYF
abundance: -
j_gene: TRBJ2-5
d_gene: -
v_gene: TRBV12-3/TRBV12-4

CDR3nt: TGTGCCAGCAGTGAACTCTGGGGGAACACTGAAGCTTTCTTT
CDR3aa: CASSELWGNTEAFF
abundance: once
j_gene: TRBJ1-1
d_gene: -
v_gene: TRBV6-1

CDR3nt: TGCAGTGTCTTGCTAGCGGGGCGTAATGAGCAGTTCTTC
CDR3aa: CSVLLAGRNEQFF
abundance: few
j_gene: TRBJ2-1
d_gene: TRBD2
v_gene: TRBV20-1

CDR3nt: TGTGCCAGCAGCTTCGCCCAGGGTGGCGAGCAGTACTTC
CDR3aa: CASSFAQGGEQYF
abundance: -
j_gene: TRBJ2-7
d_gene: -
v_gene: TRBV5-6

CDR3nt: TGCAGTGCTAGGGGACAGGGAGGGTCGGTCTATGGCTACACCTTC
CDR3aa: CSARGQGGSVYGYTF
abundance: -
j_gene: TRBJ1-2
d_gene: TRBD1
v_gene: TRBV20-1

CDR3nt: TGTGCCAGCAGCTTGAGGCAGGAAAATGAAAAACTGTTTTTT
CDR3aa: CASSLRQENEKLFF
abundance: -
j_gene: TRBJ1-4
d_gene: -
v_gene: TRBV5-4

CDR3nt: TGTGCCAGCAGTTTATCTTCCGAATCCGAGCAGTACTTC
CDR3aa: CASSLSSESEQYF
abundance: few
j_gene: TRBJ2-7
d_gene: -
v_gene: TRBV27

CDR3nt: TGTGCCAGCAGTGAATACAGGGCCCAGCACTACAATGAGCAGTTCTTC
CDR3aa: CASSEYRAQHYNEQFF
abundance: -
j_gene: TRBJ2-1
d_gene: -
v_gene: TRBV25-1

CDR3nt: TGCAGTGCTAGCCTAGCGGGAGTTACAGATACGCAGTATTTT
CDR3aa: CSASLAGVTDTQYF
abundance: -
j_gene: TRBJ2-3
d_gene: TRBD2
v_gene: TRBV20-1

CDR3nt: TGCAGTGCTGCGTGGACAGGGCTCTCCAAAAACATTCAGTACTTC
CDR3aa: CSAAWTGLSKNIQYF
abundance: -
j_gene: TRBJ2-4
d_gene: TRBD1
v_gene: TRBV20-1

CDR3nt: TGCGCCAGCAGCCGGTCTGGAGGTACAGAGACCCAGTACTTC
CDR3aa: CASSRSGGTETQYF
abundance: -
j_gene: TRBJ2-5
d_gene: -
v_gene: TRBV5-1

CDR3nt: TGTGCCAGCAGTGGGAGCACAGATACGCAGTATTTT
CDR3aa: CASSGSTDTQYF
abundance: many
j_gene: TRBJ2-3
d_gene: -
v_gene: TRBV28

CDR3nt: TGTGCCAGCAGTTCAACAGGGCCAGCCAACCAAGAGACCCAGTACTTT
CDR3aa: CASSSTGPANQETQYF
abundance: -
j_gene: TRBJ2-5
d_gene: -
v_gene: TRBV28

CDR3nt: TGTGCCAGCAGTTTGGGTACGGGACTCCTAGACAATGAGCAGTTCTTC
CDR3aa: CASSLGTGLLDNEQFF
abundance: few
j_gene: TRBJ2-1
d_gene: -
v_gene: TRBV6-5

CDR3nt: TGCAGCGCTGACCCCTCCGGGAATGAGCAGTTCTTC
CDR3aa: CSADPSGNEQFF
abundance: few
j_gene: TRBJ2-1
d_gene: -
v_gene: TRBV29-1

CDR3nt: TGTGCCAGCATGGTCCTTGGAGAAGAGACCCAGTACTTC
CDR3aa: CASMVLGEETQYF
abundance: few
j_gene: TRBJ2-5
d_gene: -
v_gene: TRBV28

CDR3nt: TGTGCCAGCAGTTTAAGAAAGCGTGTGGACAATGAGCAGTTCTTC
CDR3aa: CASSLRKRVDNEQFF
abundance: few
j_gene: TRBJ2-1
d_gene: -
v_gene: TRBV27

CDR3nt: TGCGCCAGCAGCTTGGGACTACAGTACGAGCAGTACTTC
CDR3aa: CASSLGLQYEQYF
abundance: few
j_gene: TRBJ2-7
d_gene: -
v_gene: TRBV5-1

CDR3nt: TGCGCCAGCAGCACTGGACAGGCGGCGCAGTATTTT
CDR3aa: CASSTGQAAQYF
abundance: few
j_gene: TRBJ2-3
d_gene: TRBD1
v_gene: TRBV5-1

CDR3nt: TGTGCCAGCAGCCAAGACGGGACTAGCGGGACCACAGATACGCAGTATTTT
CDR3aa: CASSQDGTSGTTDTQYF
abundance: -
j_gene: TRBJ2-3
d_gene: TRBD2
v_gene: TRBV4-2

CDR3nt: TGCGCCAGCAGCGGCACTAGCGGGAACCAAGAGACCCAGTACTTC
CDR3aa: CASSGTSGNQETQYF
abundance: many
j_gene: TRBJ2-5
d_gene: TRBD2
v_gene: TRBV5-1

CDR3nt: TGTGCCAGCAGCTTAGGGGACAGACCGAATCAGCCCCAGCATTTT
CDR3aa: CASSLGDRPNQPQHF
abundance: -
j_gene: TRBJ1-5
d_gene: TRBD1
v_gene: TRBV7-9

CDR3nt: TGCAGTGCTAGAGATCCTAGCGGGATACCCACAGATACGCAGTATTTT
CDR3aa: CSARDPSGIPTDTQYF
abundance: -
j_gene: TRBJ2-3
d_gene: TRBD2
v_gene: TRBV20-1

CDR3nt: TGTGCCAGCAGTTTGGGAGGGGGAATGCGCACAGATACGCAGTATTTT
CDR3aa: CASSLGGGMRTDTQYF
abundance: -
j_gene: TRBJ2-3
d_gene: -
v_gene: TRBV12-3/TRBV12-4

CDR3nt: TGTGCCAGCAGTTTAAGTGGGAACGAACCCTGGTATAATTCACCCCTCCACTTT
CDR3aa: CASSLSGNEPWYNSPLHF
abundance: few
j_gene: TRBJ1-6
d_gene: -
v_gene: TRBV27

CDR3nt: TGCAGCGTTTTGAACAGAACTAACACTGAAGCTTTCTTT
CDR3aa: CSVLNRTNTEAFF
abundance: -
j_gene: TRBJ1-1
d_gene: -
v_gene: TRBV29-1

CDR3nt: TGTGCCAGCAGCTTGCGACTAGCGGGAGTCCATGAGCAGTTCTTC
CDR3aa: CASSLRLAGVHEQFF
abundance: -
j_gene: TRBJ2-1
d_gene: TRBD2
v_gene: TRBV5-5

CDR3nt: TGTGCCAGCAGGACTACAGGGGTCGACACTGAAGCTTTCTTT
CDR3aa: CASRTTGVDTEAFF
abundance: many
j_gene: TRBJ1-1
d_gene: TRBD1
v_gene: TRBV12-3/TRBV12-4

CDR3nt: TGCAGTGCTGGGCTGAGGGCTTATCAGCCCCAGCATTTT
CDR3aa: CSAGLRAYQPQHF
abundance: -
j_gene: TRBJ1-5
d_gene: -
v_gene: TRBV20-1

CDR3nt: TGTGCCAGCAGTTTCCTAGCGGATTACTACAATGAGCAGTTCTTC
CDR3aa: CASSFLADYYNEQFF
abundance: -
j_gene: TRBJ2-1
d_gene: TRBD2
v_gene: TRBV27

CDR3nt: TGTGCCAGCAGCTTGGGGACTAGCGGGAGTGGACGTGGCACCGGGGAGCTGTTTTTT
CDR3aa: CASSLGTSGSGRGTGELFF
abundance: -
j_gene: TRBJ2-2
d_gene: TRBD2
v_gene: TRBV5-4

CDR3nt: TGTGCCAGCAGTTTTTCGCTTACCGGGGAGCTGTTTTTT
CDR3aa: CASSFSLTGELFF
abundance: -
j_gene: TRBJ2-2
d_gene: -
v_gene: TRBV12-3/TRBV12-4

CDR3nt: TGCGCCAGCAGCTTGGATGTGGCGGGAGGAGATACGCAGTATTTT
CDR3aa: CASSLDVAGGDTQYF
abundance: -
j_gene: TRBJ2-3
d_gene: TRBD2
v_gene: TRBV5-1

CDR3nt: TGTGCCAGCACCCCGGGACTAGCCCTCTACAATGAGCAGTTCTTC
CDR3aa: CASTPGLALYNEQFF
abundance: -
j_gene: TRBJ2-1
d_gene: TRBD2
v_gene: TRBV3-1

CDR3nt: TGCGCCAGCAGCCAAGGGACAGGGGTTTCCTACGAGCAGTACTTC
CDR3aa: CASSQGTGVSYEQYF
abundance: -
j_gene: TRBJ2-7
d_gene: TRBD1
v_gene: TRBV4-1

CDR3nt: TGCAGTGCAATTCTAAGCGGAGCTAGCACAGATACGCAGTATTTT
CDR3aa: CSAILSGASTDTQYF
abundance: -
j_gene: TRBJ2-3
d_gene: -
v_gene: TRBV20-1

CDR3nt: TGTGCCAGCAGTCTCGCACAGGGGAATTCCTACGAGCAGTACTTC
CDR3aa: CASSLAQGNSYEQYF
abundance: -
j_gene: TRBJ2-7
d_gene: TRBD1
v_gene: TRBV13